The clone carrying this T cell receptor beta chain was observed a few times. The target antigen is unknown. This sample was included in a study of T cell repertoires in cytomegalovirus infection. One entry per CDR3 protein results from TCRdb running MiXCR on the reads. The sample contains approximately 750,000 distinct CDR3 sequences, approximately 34% of which appear only once. General study findings and limits: CMV carriers with the relevant HLA were identified by cumulative public TCR beta family frequency.

CDR1 and CDR2 (germline): LNHDA, SQIVND (reference sequence). This CDR3 is built from 17 residues. V dropped 7 bases and J dropped 0 bases, with 21 bases sitting between them. The V and J genes are TRBV19 and TRBJ1-1; maybe TRBD1 (5 bases). This clonotype was obtained from a human donor in good health (CMV status not recorded). Some clones in this sample may be carry-over from other donors' samples. The sample comprised PBMCs. CDR3: CASTNGGMVTMNTEAFF. The CDR3 coding sequence is TGTGCCAGTACCAACGGGGGTATGGTGACTATGAACACTGAAGCTTTCTTT. The entire variable domain, with the rest obtained from reference TRBV19 and TRBJ1-1, is as follows: DGGITQSPKYLFRKEGQNVTLSCEQNLNHDAMYWYRQDPGQGLRLIYYSQIVNDFQKGDIAEGYSVSREKKESFPLTVTSAQKNPTAFYLCASTNGGMVTMNTEAFFGQGTRLTVV.